The rows below give T cell receptor beta chains drawn from one sample of a study of blood T cell repertoires in COVID-19. Using immunoSEQ multiplex PCR, the repertoire was profiled, and TCRdb retains in-frame clones only, with some absent. The repertoire consists of approximately 250,000 clones, with about 88% occurring once and the leading ten covering about 3.5%. What was sequenced was peripheral blood. Receptor source: a man younger than 30 with active or convalescent COVID-19. The CDR3 runs from the conserved cysteine through the conserved F or W. The D gene is left open where the match is weak. Size is omitted from some rows. Given values are once, few, many or a class for expanded clones.

TRBJ2-7,TRBV2,NA,TRBD1,CASSPGQPTYEQYF,TGTGCCAGCAGTCCGGGACAGCCTACCTACGAGCAGTACTTC
TRBJ2-2,TRBV7-2,once,NA,CASSFTLYTGELFF,TGTGCCAGCAGCTTTACTTTATACACCGGGGAGCTGTTTTTT
TRBJ2-2,TRBV7-7,NA,TRBD1,CASSSGQGGPGELFF,TGTGCTAGCAGCTCAGGACAGGGGGGACCCGGGGAGCTGTTTTTT
TRBJ2-5,TRBV28,NA,NA,CASLRSGTNQETQYF,TGTGCCAGCCTCCGGAGTGGGACAAACCAAGAGACCCAGTACTTC
TRBJ2-7,TRBV11-3,NA,NA,CASSASSLGLDTYEQYF,TGTGCCAGCAGCGCTTCCTCTTTGGGACTGGATACCTACGAGCAGTACTTC
TRBJ2-7,TRBV6-5,few,TRBD1,CASSYSDRGSDEQYF,TGTGCCAGCAGTTACTCGGACAGGGGGTCGGACGAGCAGTACTTC
TRBJ2-2,TRBV5-4,once,TRBD2,CASSLDGGDSGELFF,TGTGCCAGCAGCTTGGACGGGGGGGATTCCGGGGAGCTGTTTTTT
TRBJ2-2,TRBV11-2,NA,NA,CASSPWGRSNTGELFF,TGTGCCAGCAGCCCATGGGGGCGGTCGAACACCGGGGAGCTGTTTTTT
TRBJ2-1,TRBV9,once,TRBD2,CASSPPGTSGSPEQFF,TGTGCCAGCAGCCCCCCCGGGACTAGCGGGAGTCCTGAGCAGTTCTTC
TRBJ2-1,TRBV7-9,NA,TRBD1,CASSYGQGWGNEQFF,TGTGCCAGCAGCTACGGACAGGGATGGGGCAATGAGCAGTTCTTC
TRBJ2-7,TRBV4-1,NA,TRBD2,CASSQAGGRLGEQYF,TGCGCCAGCAGCCAAGCGGGAGGCCGACTCGGAGAGCAGTACTTC
TRBJ2-3,TRBV12-3/TRBV12-4,NA,NA,CASSRDTYTQYF,TGTGCCAGCAGCCGTGACACATATACGCAGTATTTT
TRBJ2-1,TRBV5-1,NA,TRBD1,CASSPTGSPSYNEQFF,TGCGCCAGCAGCCCGACAGGGTCCCCCTCCTACAATGAGCAGTTCTTC
TRBJ1-5,TRBV5-5,NA,TRBD1,CASSFDDRGSQPQHF,TGTGCCAGCAGCTTCGACGACAGGGGGAGTCAGCCCCAGCATTTT
TRBJ2-3,TRBV6-2/TRBV6-3,NA,NA,CASSYSMSGGTDTQYF,TGTGCCAGCAGTTACTCGATGTCGGGAGGCACAGATACGCAGTATTTT
TRBJ1-4,TRBV5-4,NA,TRBD1,CASSFRDSNEKLFF,TGTGCCAGCAGCTTTCGGGACAGCAATGAAAAACTGTTTTTT
TRBJ2-6,TRBV11-1,NA,NA,CASSSGEGANVLTF,TGTGCCAGCAGCTCAGGGGAAGGGGCCAACGTCCTGACTTTC
TRBJ2-5,TRBV11-2,NA,TRBD2,CASSLVVAGDPRETQYF,TGTGCCAGCAGCTTAGTTGTAGCGGGGGACCCCCGTGAGACCCAGTACTTC
TRBJ1-5,TRBV6-1,once,NA,CASSPSSHNQPQHF,TGTGCCAGCAGTCCGTCAAGCCACAATCAGCCCCAGCATTTT
TRBJ2-5,TRBV5-4,NA,TRBD2,CASSPAGLAGALATQYF,TGTGCCAGCAGCCCGGCGGGCCTAGCGGGGGCCCTTGCTACCCAGTACTTC
TRBJ2-1,TRBV29-1,NA,TRBD1,CSVIRQGGEQFF,TGCAGCGTCATAAGACAGGGGGGTGAGCAGTTCTTC
TRBJ2-7,TRBV2,NA,TRBD1,CASSKGQTLTYEQYF,TGTGCCAGCAGTAAGGGACAGACTCTAACCTACGAGCAGTACTTC
TRBJ2-7,TRBV30,few,NA,CAWSTGSYEQYF,TGTGCCTGGAGTACAGGATCCTACGAGCAGTACTTC
TRBJ2-5,TRBV19,NA,TRBD2,CASRPAGGPETQYF,TGTGCCAGTAGGCCAGCGGGAGGCCCGGAGACCCAGTACTTC
TRBJ2-5,TRBV4-1,NA,TRBD1,CASSSRGQEQETQYF,TGCGCCAGCAGCTCCCGAGGACAGGAGCAAGAGACCCAGTACTTC
TRBJ1-1,TRBV5-1,NA,TRBD1,CASSSLGQTGDTEAFF,TGCGCCAGCAGCTCCCTAGGTCAAACAGGGGACACTGAAGCTTTCTTT
TRBJ2-1,TRBV5-4,NA,TRBD2,CASSAGGGSDPEQFF,TGTGCCAGCAGTGCGGGGGGCGGTAGCGACCCAGAGCAGTTCTTC
TRBJ1-2,TRBV6-5,NA,NA,CASSSGGRVLFYTF,TGTGCCAGCAGTTCGGGGGGGAGAGTTTTGTTCTACACCTTC
TRBJ1-6,TRBV25-1,NA,TRBD1,CASSDWTGDHSPLHF,TGTGCCAGCAGTGATTGGACAGGGGATCATTCACCCCTCCACTTT
TRBJ2-3,TRBV7-9,NA,TRBD2,CASSDSTSGDITDTQYF,TGTGCCAGCAGCGACTCGACTAGCGGGGACATCACAGATACGCAGTATTTT
TRBJ2-7,TRBV11-3,NA,TRBD2,CASSLPPGLAGGPGYEQYF,TGTGCCAGCAGCTTGCCGCCGGGACTAGCGGGGGGGCCTGGCTACGAGCAGTACTTC
TRBJ1-5,TRBV12-3/TRBV12-4,few,NA,CASSLKEGQPQHF,TGTGCCAGCAGTTTAAAGGAGGGTCAGCCCCAGCATTTT
TRBJ2-7,TRBV5-6,NA,TRBD1,CASSLGGQGWSYEQYF,TGTGCCAGCAGCTTGGGAGGACAGGGCTGGTCCTACGAGCAGTACTTC
TRBJ1-2,TRBV6-5,NA,NA,CASSYRLRGYGYTF,TGTGCCAGCAGTTATCGACTGAGAGGCTATGGCTACACCTTC
TRBJ2-1,TRBV18,NA,TRBD2,CASSPPSGRAGGEQFF,TGTGCCAGCTCACCCCCTAGCGGGAGGGCCGGTGGTGAGCAGTTCTTC
TRBJ2-3,TRBV29-1,NA,TRBD2,CSAPTSRGTDTQYF,TGCAGCGCTCCGACTAGCCGGGGCACAGATACGCAGTATTTT
TRBJ2-7,TRBV5-4,once,TRBD2,CASSLAGGGSSYEQYF,TGTGCCAGCAGCTTGGCCGGCGGGGGATCCTCCTACGAGCAGTACTTC
TRBJ1-2,TRBV6-5,NA,TRBD1,CASREPGQGSYGYTF,TGTGCCAGCAGAGAGCCGGGACAGGGAAGCTATGGCTACACCTTC
TRBJ2-5,TRBV12-3/TRBV12-4,NA,NA,CASSFEETQYF,TGTGCCAGCAGTTTCGAAGAGACCCAGTACTTC
TRBJ2-7,TRBV11-3,NA,TRBD2,CASSSKREGLSYEQYF,TGTGCCAGCAGCTCGAAGCGGGAGGGCCTCTCCTACGAGCAGTACTTC
TRBJ2-7,TRBV18,NA,TRBD1,CASSQPGQGARDEQYF,TGTGCCAGCTCCCAACCGGGACAGGGGGCGCGTGACGAGCAGTACTTC
TRBJ1-1,TRBV6-5,NA,TRBD1,CASSPGTGRTEAFF,TGTGCCAGCAGCCCCGGGACAGGGAGGACTGAAGCTTTCTTT
TRBJ2-2,TRBV11-1,NA,TRBD2,CASSLAGGAFGELFF,TGTGCCAGCAGCTTAGCGGGAGGGGCTTTCGGGGAGCTGTTTTTT
TRBJ2-7,TRBV11-2,NA,NA,CASKLIRSYEQYF,TGTGCCAGCAAACTTATACGTTCCTACGAGCAGTACTTC
TRBJ2-3,TRBV5-1,NA,NA,CASSLVLGPPSTDTQYF,TGCGCCAGCAGCTTGGTGCTGGGGCCCCCTAGCACAGATACGCAGTATTTT
TRBJ1-4,TRBV3-1/TRBV3-2,NA,NA,CASSQEQGTPQKLFF,TGTGCCAGCAGCCAAGAACAGGGAACTCCACAAAAACTGTTTTTT
TRBJ2-5,TRBV5-1,NA,TRBD1,CASSLQGAEQETQYF,TGCGCCAGCAGCTTACAGGGGGCGGAACAAGAGACCCAGTACTTC
TRBJ1-2,TRBV30,NA,NA,CAWSVLLGQGIGYTF,TGTGCCTGGAGTGTACTCTTGGGGCAGGGGATCGGCTACACCTTC